This T cell receptor (beta chain) originates from a study of human T cells and chemical hapten exposure. The time point denotes: patch test 1, 2 weeks after DPC sensitization. Treatment described: therapeutic diphenylcyclopropenone sensitization with weekly scalp DPC. Alopecia patients deemed DPC-suitable, aged 18 to 70, excluding pregnancy. With respect to this clonotype: The junction shows a germline mismatch at one end, possibly a read error.

The CDR3 has 13 amino acids. Germline V CDR1 and CDR2: SEHNR, FQNEAQ (reference sequence). TCRdb reprocessed the RACE reads with MiXCR, giving one entry per CDR3 protein. The sample consists of over 65,000 distinct CDR3 sequences, about 10% of them appearing once. Sequencing was performed on whole blood, taken in connection with sensitization to the hapten diphenylcyclopropenone (DPC). The chain joins TRBV7-9 to TRBJ1-5; tentatively, D is TRBD1 (5 bases). The TCR originated in a woman in her 50s with alopecia areata. Some clones in this sample may be carry-over from other donors' samples. The CDR3 nucleotides read TGTGCCGGCAGCCCCCGGGGCGGTCAGCCCCAGCATTTT. It encodes CAGSPRGGQPQHF. Full variable domain (rest looked up from reference TRBV7-9 and TRBJ1-5): DTGVSQNPRHKITKRGQNVTFRCDPISEHNRLYWYRQTLGQGPEFLTYFQNEAQLEKSRLLSDRFSAERPKGSFSTLEIQRTEQGDSAMYLCAGSPRGGQPQHFGDGTRLSIL.